This T cell receptor (beta chain) comes out of a study of OX40 agonist ivuxolimab in advanced cancers. In the study overall: Patients with hepatocellular carcinoma, melanoma, renal cell or head and neck cancer made up the dose-escalation patients. With a range of roughly 23 to 79, age averaged roughly 60 years, and 75% to 90% were male.

Sequencing used immunoSEQ multiplex PCR; TCRdb keeps in-frame clones, though not all of them. This table has 80,000 or so clones, less than 95% appearing once. Turning to this clone: The antigen remains undetermined.

Findings and limits, study-wide: Fewer expanded clones were found on average in CD4+ than in CD8+ T cells. Within 6 weeks, CD4+ and CD8+ blood T cells expanded clonally at 0.1 to 3.0 mg/kg.

The origin of this receptor is an adult with an advanced solid tumor such as melanoma, head and neck, liver or kidney cancer. The sample in question was CD4+ or CD8+ T cells sorted from blood, obtained in a trial of the OX40 agonist ivuxolimab.

CDR3 in DNA: TGTGCCAGCACCTCTCTCGGGTTTACGGTGGAGACCCAGTACTTC. This translates into CASTSLGFTVETQYF. The gene calls are TRBV7-9 and TRBJ2-5; D gene ambiguous. Between the trimmed V and J ends, which lost 7 bases and 5 bases, there was a span of 20 bases. This CDR3 is 15 amino acids long. CDR1 and CDR2 from the germline V gene are SEHNR and FQNEAQ (reference sequence). Looking up the rest from reference TRBV7-9 and TRBJ2-5 gives the full variable domain: DTGVSQNPRHKITKRGQNVTFRCDPISEHNRLYWYRQTLGQGPEFLTYFQNEAQLEKSRLLSDRFSAERPKGSFSTLEIQRTEQGDSAMYLCASTSLGFTVETQYFGPGTRLLVL.